The 7 T cell receptor beta chains below all came from one sample that was sequenced in a study of early T cells in non-severe SARS-CoV-2 infection. In TCRdb, the 5' RACE reads were re-called with MiXCR into one record per CDR3 protein. The sample has some 59,000 distinct CDR3 sequences, over 7% seen once; the top ten hold about a fifth. Sequenced sample: whole blood. The receptors originated from an adult who was a healthcare worker with PCR-confirmed SARS-CoV-2 infection or an uninfected control (not recorded which).

This clonotype turned up a few times. V and J are TRBV20-1 and TRBJ2-7, with 7 bases matching TRBD2. Germline V CDR1 and CDR2: DFQATT, SNEGSKA (reference sequence). This CDR3 comprises 14 residues. The V and J ends lost 0 bases and 3 bases, in that order; junction bases with no gene match: 5. CDR3 nucleotide sequence: TGCAGTGCTAGAGATACCAGCGGGGTCTACGAGCAGTACTTC. It yields the protein CSARDTSGVYEQYF.

This clonotype was seen only a few times. The chain combines TRBV5-1 with TRBJ1-1, with 7 bases matching TRBD1. CDR3 size: 14 residues. V shed 2 bases, J shed 3 bases, and the junction held 4 bases outside the gene matches. Per the germline V gene, CDR1 is SGHRS and CDR2 is YFSETQ. DNA for the CDR3: TGCGCCAGCAGCTTTACCGGACAGGACACTGAAGCTTTCTTT. Translated, it gives CASSFTGQDTEAFF. Based on the CDR3 plus reference TRBV5-1 and TRBJ1-1, the full variable domain is KAGVTQTPRYLIKTRGQQVTLSCSPISGHRSVSWYQQTPGQGLQFLFEYFSETQRNKGNFPGRFSGRQFSNSRSEMNVSTLELGDSALYLCASSFTGQDTEAFFGQGTRLTVV.

The chain joins TRBV5-1 to TRBJ2-2; D is possibly TRBD2 (6 bases). In germline, CDR1 is SGHRS, CDR2 YFSETQ. The CDR3 spans 19 residues. The ends were cut back, 4 bases at V and 6 bases at J, with 28 bases in the middle. In nucleotides, the CDR3 is TGCGCCAGCAGCGCCACCTCCCAACGGGTTTCTCGGAGGGCCGGGGAGCTGTTTTTT. Translation: CASSATSQRVSRRAGELFF.

This clonotype was counted between two and nine times. CDR3 DNA sequence: TGCGCCAGCAGCGGCGGACAGGGTTCTGGAAACACCATATATTTT. It encodes CASSGGQGSGNTIYF. The V call is TRBV5-1, the J call TRBJ1-3, with 8 positions matching TRBD1. Germline V lookup: CDR1 SGHRS, CDR2 YFSETQ. This CDR3 region has 15 residues. Trimming at V came to 4 bases and at J to 1 base, leaving 4 bases not matched to a gene.

This clonotype was counted a few times. This CDR3 reads CASSVLQGFGEQYF. The CDR3 DNA follows: TGCGCCAGCAGTGTATTACAGGGATTTGGAGAGCAGTACTTC. The chain links TRBV10-2 to TRBJ2-7; D perhaps matches TRBD1 (6 bases). The CDR3 loop spans 14 amino acids. Germline CDR1 WSHSY, CDR2 SAAADI. Trimming shortened V by 4 bases and J by 7 bases, and 17 bases separated the two germline ends.

This clonotype was counted ten times or more. This chain connects TRBV15 to TRBJ1-2; TRBD1 agrees at 9 bases. The V segment lost 4 bases and the J segment 10 bases; nucleotides outside the gene matches: 7. Per germline, CDR1 LNHNV and CDR2 YYDKDF (reference sequence). CDR3 length: 13 residues. Here the CDR3 reads CATSKTGTGHYTF. For the CDR3, the DNA is TGTGCCACCAGCAAAACCGGGACAGGGCACTACACCTTC.

The chain recombines TRBV6-5 with TRBJ1-1; D is ambiguous. The CDR3 covers 11 residues. V lost 4 bases to trimming and J lost 8 bases, with 8 bases between them. Germline loops: CDR1 MNHEY, CDR2 SVGAGI. The CDR3 DNA reads as TGTGCCAGCAGTTTGGGCCGAGAAGCTTTCTTT. Translated: CASSLGREAFF.